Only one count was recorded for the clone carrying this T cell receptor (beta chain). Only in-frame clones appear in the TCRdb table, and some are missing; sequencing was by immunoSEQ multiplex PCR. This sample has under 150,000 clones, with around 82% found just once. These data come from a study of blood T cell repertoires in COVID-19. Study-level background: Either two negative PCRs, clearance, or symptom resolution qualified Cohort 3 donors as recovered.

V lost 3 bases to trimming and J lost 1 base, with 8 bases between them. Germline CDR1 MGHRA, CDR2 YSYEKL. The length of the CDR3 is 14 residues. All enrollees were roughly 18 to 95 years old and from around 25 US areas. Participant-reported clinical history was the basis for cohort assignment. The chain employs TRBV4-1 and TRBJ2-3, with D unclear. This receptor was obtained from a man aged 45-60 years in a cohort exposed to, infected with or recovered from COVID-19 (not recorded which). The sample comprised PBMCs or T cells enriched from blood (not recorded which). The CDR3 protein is CASSHPPGTDTQYF. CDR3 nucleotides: TGCGCCAGCAGCCACCCTCCCGGCACAGATACGCAGTATTTT.